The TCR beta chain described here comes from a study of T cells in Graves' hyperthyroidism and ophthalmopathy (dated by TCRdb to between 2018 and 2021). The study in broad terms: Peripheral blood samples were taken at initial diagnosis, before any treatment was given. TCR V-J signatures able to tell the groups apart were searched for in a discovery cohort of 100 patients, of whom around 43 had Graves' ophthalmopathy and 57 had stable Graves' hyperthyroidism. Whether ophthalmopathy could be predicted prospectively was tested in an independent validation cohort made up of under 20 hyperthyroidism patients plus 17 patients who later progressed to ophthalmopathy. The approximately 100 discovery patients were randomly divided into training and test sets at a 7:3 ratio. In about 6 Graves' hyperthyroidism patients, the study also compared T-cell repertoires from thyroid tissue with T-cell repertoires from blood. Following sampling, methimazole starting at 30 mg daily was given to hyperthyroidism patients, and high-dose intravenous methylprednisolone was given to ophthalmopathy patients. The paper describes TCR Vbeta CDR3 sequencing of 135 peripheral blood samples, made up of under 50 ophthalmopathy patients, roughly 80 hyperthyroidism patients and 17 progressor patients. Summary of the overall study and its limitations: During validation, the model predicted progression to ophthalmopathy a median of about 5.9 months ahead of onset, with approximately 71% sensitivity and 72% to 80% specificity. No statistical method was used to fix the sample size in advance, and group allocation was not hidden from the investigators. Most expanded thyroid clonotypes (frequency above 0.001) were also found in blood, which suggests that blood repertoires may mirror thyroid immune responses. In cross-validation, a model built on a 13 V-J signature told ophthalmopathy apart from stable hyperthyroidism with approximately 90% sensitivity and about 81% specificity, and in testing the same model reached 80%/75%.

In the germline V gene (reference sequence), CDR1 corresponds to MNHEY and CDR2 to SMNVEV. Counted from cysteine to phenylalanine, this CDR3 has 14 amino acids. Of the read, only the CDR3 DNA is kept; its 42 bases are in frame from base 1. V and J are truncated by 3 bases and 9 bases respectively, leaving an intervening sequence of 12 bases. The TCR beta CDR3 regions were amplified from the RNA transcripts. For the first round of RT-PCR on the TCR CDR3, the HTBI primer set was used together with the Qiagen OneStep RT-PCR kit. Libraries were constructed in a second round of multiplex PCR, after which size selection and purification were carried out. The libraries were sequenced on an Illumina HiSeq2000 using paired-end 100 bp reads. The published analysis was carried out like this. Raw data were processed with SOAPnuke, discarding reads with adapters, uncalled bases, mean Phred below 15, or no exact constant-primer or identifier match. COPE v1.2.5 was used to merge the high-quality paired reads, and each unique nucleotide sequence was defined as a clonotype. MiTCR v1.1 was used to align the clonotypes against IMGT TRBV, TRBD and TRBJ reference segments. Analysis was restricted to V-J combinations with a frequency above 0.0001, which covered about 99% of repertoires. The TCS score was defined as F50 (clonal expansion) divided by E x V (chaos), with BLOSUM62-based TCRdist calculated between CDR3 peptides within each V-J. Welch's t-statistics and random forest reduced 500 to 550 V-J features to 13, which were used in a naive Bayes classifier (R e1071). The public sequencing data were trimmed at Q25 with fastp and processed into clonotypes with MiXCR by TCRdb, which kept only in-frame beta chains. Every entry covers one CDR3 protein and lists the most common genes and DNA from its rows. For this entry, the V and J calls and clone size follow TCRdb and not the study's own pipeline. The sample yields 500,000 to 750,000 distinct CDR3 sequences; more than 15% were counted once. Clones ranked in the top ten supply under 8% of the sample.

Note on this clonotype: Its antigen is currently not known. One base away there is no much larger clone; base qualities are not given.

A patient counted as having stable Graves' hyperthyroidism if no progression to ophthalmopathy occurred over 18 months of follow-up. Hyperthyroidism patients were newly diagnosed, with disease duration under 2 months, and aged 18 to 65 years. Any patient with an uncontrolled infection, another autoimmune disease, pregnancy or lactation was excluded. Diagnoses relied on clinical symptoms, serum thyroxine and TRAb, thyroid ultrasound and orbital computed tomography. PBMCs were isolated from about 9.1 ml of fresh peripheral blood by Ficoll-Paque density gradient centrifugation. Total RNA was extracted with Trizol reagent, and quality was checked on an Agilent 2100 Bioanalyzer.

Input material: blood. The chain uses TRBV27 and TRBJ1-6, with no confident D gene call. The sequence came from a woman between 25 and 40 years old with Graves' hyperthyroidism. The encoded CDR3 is CASSLRREGSPLHF. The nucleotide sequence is TGTGCCAGCAGTTTGCGACGTGAGGGTTCACCCCTCCACTTT.